These 8 T cell receptor beta chains were sequenced from one sample in a study of T cells after yellow fever vaccination. MiXCR, applied by TCRdb to the 5' RACE reads, yields one record per CDR3 protein. The sample holds hundreds of thousands of distinct CDR3 sequences, more than 9% seen once. The source was PBMCs, collected on the day of the first yellow fever vaccination. The receptors derive from a man in his late teens or twenties who received the YFV17D yellow fever vaccine.

The chain is built from TRBV5-4 and TRBJ2-1, with TRBD2 matching 9 bases. This CDR3 has 15 amino acids. The J segment lost 1 base and the V segment lost 7 bases, leaving 6 bases of the junction unmatched. Germline V gives CDR1 SGHNT, CDR2 YYREEE (reference sequence). The CDR3 bases are TGTGCCAGCGGACGCACTAGCGGGTCCTACAATGAGCAGTTCTTC. It is translated as CASGRTSGSYNEQFF.

This clonotype occurred a few times. The chain couples TRBV9 to TRBJ2-5; 8 bases align to TRBD1. The CDR3 spans 16 residues. J was trimmed by 5 bases and V by 2 bases; bases with no gene match: 11. Per the germline V gene, CDR1 is SGDLS and CDR2 is YYNGEE. The CDR3 here is CASSVSPRDRRETQYF. CDR3 nucleotide sequence: TGTGCCAGCAGCGTCTCCCCCCGGGACAGGCGGGAGACCCAGTACTTC.

V and J are TRBV28 and TRBJ2-1; 11 bases agree with TRBD2. V dropped 7 bases and J dropped 8; count of bases not matched to a gene: 10. Germline loops: CDR1 MDHEN, CDR2 SYDVKM. CDR3 length: 15 amino acids. The CDR3 protein is CASTRLAGGADEQFF. CDR3 nucleotide sequence: TGTGCCAGCACTAGATTAGCGGGGGGGGCGGATGAGCAGTTCTTC. Filled out from reference TRBV28 and TRBJ2-1, the complete variable domain reads DVKVTQSSRYLVKRTGEKVFLECVQDMDHENMFWYRQDPGLGLRLIYFSYDVKMKEKGDIPEGYSVSREKKERFSLILESASTNQTSMYLCASTRLAGGADEQFFGPGTRLTVL.

The sample holds a few counts of this clonotype. V usage is TRBV7-3 and J usage is TRBJ2-5; 11 bases line up with TRBD1. V was clipped by 5 bases and J by 5 bases; unmatched bases: 10. This CDR3 has 16 residues. CDR1 and CDR2 from the germline V gene are SGHTA and FQGTGA. CDR3 nucleotide sequence: TGTGCCAGCAGCGTAAGGGGGGACAGGGGGTACGAGACCCAGTACTTC. Translating it yields CASSVRGDRGYETQYF.

In its sample, this clonotype was seen a few times. The V and J genes are TRBV27 and TRBJ2-1; 12 bases fit TRBD2. Germline lookup yields CDR1 MNHEY and CDR2 SMNVEV (reference sequence). Germline trimming cut 5 bases from V and 11 bases from J; bases unmatched to any gene: 25. The CDR3 contains 20 residues. DNA for the CDR3: TGTGCCAGCAGTGCCCTGGACTGGGGACTAGCGGGTTCCACGGAAGGGAAGCAGTTCTTC. This gives the protein CASSALDWGLAGSTEGKQFF.

This chain links TRBV12-3 or TRBV12-4 with TRBJ2-6; D not certain. This CDR3 comprises 14 residues. V dropped 10 bases and J dropped 2 bases, with 12 bases sitting between them. In nucleotides, the CDR3 is TGTGCCACCCAACAAGATCCTGGGGCCAACGTCCTGACTTTC. As protein: CATQQDPGANVLTF.

The V and J genes are TRBV5-1 and TRBJ1-1; 7 nucleotides align to TRBD1. The V and J ends lost 4 bases and 4 bases, in that order; junction bases with no gene match: 10. The CDR3 runs to 15 residues. Germline-derived CDR1 and CDR2 are SGHRS and YFSETQ. The CDR3 DNA reads TGCGCCAGCAGCGGGGTGACAGGGACCATCACTGAAGCTTTCTTT. Translated: CASSGVTGTITEAFF.

The chain uses TRBV12-3 or TRBV12-4 and TRBJ2-7, with TRBD2 matching 7 bases. J lost 5 bases, V lost 10 bases, and 17 bases had no gene match. The length of the CDR3 is 15 residues. CDR3 in DNA: TGTGCCACCCCACGGTCGGGGGGAAATTACAACGAGCAGTACTTC. Its translation is CATPRSGGNYNEQYF.